This TCR beta chain was observed in a study of T cell clonality in common variable immunodeficiency. The sample holds a few counts of this clone. The antigen is unknown. The read comes to an end 3 residues before the CDR3 does, leaving the germline J gene to fill in the end. Study observations and caveats: Fewer deletions and N-nucleotide insertions were reportedly seen in common variable immunodeficiency TCR beta sequences.

Only in-frame clones appear in the TCRdb table, and some are missing; sequencing was by immunoSEQ multiplex PCR. The table records 20,000 or so clones without singletons, the ten largest covering about 2.5%. CDR3 length: 16 amino acids. Germline values: CDR1 LNHDA, CDR2 SQIVND (reference sequence). Between the trimmed V and J ends, which lost 4 bases and 6 bases, there was a span of 19 bases. CVID subjects had received replacement immunoglobulin for at least one year. Heparinized whole blood, about 5 to 8.5 ml, came from each donor. What was sequenced was peripheral blood mononuclear cells. This sequence originates from a human donor with common variable immunodeficiency. The chain has TRBV19 and TRBJ2-1, with D possibly TRBD2 on 7 matching bases. The CDR3 sequence: CASSTPGGPNSNEQFF. Partial CDR3 DNA: TGTGCCAGTAGTACCCCCGGGGGGCCGAACTCCAATGAG.